Shown below are 2 T cell receptor beta chains from a single sample sequenced in a study of Graves' ophthalmopathy and Graves' hyperthyroidism. The TCR beta CDR3 regions underwent amplification from RNA transcripts. RT-PCR in the first round used HTBI primers; a second-round multiplex PCR followed. A single record per CDR3 protein comes from TCRdb applying MiXCR to the multiplex PCR reads. This sample carries roughly 410,000 distinct CDR3 sequences, roughly 15% of them seen once, and the ten largest clones take roughly 7%. Sequenced sample: peripheral blood. All receptors come from a woman aged 18-30 years with stable Graves' hyperthyroidism.

This clonotype was seen repeatedly, ten times or more. This chain joins TRBV5-1 and TRBJ2-7, with D unresolved. The CDR3 sequence is 14 residues long. Trimming took 3 bases from V and 2 from J, leaving 12 bases between them. CDR1 is SGHRS and CDR2 is YFSETQ in the germline V gene. The chain's CDR3 is CASSSERFPYEQYF. The CDR3 nucleotides are TGCGCCAGCAGCTCGGAGCGTTTCCCCTACGAGCAGTACTTC.

This clonotype was seen many times. This chain joins TRBV6-2 or TRBV6-3 and TRBJ1-2; D may be TRBD1 (5 bases). This CDR3 region has 16 residues. Deletions cut 0 bases from V and 0 bases from J, with 11 bases between. Germline V CDR1 and CDR2: MNHEY, SVGEGT. The CDR3 spells CASSYSSRQPNYGYTF. The CDR3 DNA follows: TGTGCCAGCAGTTACTCGAGCCGACAGCCTAACTATGGCTACACCTTC.